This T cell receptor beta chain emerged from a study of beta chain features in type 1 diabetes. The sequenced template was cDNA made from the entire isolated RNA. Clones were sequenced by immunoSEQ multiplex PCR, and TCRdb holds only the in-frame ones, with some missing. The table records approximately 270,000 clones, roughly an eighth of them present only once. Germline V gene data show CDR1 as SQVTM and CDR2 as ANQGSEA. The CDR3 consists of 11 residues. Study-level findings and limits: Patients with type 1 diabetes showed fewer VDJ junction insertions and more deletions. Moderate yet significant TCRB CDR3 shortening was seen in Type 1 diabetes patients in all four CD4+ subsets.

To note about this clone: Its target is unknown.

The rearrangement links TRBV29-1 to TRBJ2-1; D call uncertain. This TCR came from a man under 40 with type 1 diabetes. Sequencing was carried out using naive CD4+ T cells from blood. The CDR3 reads CIIREYNEQFF. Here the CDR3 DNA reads TGCATCATTCGCGAGTACAATGAGCAGTTCTTC.